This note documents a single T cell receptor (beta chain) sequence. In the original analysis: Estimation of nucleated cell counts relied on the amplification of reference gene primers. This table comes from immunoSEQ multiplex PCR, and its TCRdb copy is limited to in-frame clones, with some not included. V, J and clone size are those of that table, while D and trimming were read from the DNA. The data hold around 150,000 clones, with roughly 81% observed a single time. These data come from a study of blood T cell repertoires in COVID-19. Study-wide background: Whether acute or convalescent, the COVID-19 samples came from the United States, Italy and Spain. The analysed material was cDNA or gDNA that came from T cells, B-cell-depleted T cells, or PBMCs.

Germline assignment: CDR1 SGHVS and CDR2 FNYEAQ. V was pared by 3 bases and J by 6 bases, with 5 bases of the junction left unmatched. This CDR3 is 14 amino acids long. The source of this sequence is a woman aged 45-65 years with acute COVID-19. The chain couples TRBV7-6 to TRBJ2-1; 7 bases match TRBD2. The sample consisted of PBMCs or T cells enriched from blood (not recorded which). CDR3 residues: CASSFGGGVNEQFF. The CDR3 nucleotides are TGTGCCAGCAGCTTCGGGGGAGGGGTCAATGAGCAGTTCTTC.